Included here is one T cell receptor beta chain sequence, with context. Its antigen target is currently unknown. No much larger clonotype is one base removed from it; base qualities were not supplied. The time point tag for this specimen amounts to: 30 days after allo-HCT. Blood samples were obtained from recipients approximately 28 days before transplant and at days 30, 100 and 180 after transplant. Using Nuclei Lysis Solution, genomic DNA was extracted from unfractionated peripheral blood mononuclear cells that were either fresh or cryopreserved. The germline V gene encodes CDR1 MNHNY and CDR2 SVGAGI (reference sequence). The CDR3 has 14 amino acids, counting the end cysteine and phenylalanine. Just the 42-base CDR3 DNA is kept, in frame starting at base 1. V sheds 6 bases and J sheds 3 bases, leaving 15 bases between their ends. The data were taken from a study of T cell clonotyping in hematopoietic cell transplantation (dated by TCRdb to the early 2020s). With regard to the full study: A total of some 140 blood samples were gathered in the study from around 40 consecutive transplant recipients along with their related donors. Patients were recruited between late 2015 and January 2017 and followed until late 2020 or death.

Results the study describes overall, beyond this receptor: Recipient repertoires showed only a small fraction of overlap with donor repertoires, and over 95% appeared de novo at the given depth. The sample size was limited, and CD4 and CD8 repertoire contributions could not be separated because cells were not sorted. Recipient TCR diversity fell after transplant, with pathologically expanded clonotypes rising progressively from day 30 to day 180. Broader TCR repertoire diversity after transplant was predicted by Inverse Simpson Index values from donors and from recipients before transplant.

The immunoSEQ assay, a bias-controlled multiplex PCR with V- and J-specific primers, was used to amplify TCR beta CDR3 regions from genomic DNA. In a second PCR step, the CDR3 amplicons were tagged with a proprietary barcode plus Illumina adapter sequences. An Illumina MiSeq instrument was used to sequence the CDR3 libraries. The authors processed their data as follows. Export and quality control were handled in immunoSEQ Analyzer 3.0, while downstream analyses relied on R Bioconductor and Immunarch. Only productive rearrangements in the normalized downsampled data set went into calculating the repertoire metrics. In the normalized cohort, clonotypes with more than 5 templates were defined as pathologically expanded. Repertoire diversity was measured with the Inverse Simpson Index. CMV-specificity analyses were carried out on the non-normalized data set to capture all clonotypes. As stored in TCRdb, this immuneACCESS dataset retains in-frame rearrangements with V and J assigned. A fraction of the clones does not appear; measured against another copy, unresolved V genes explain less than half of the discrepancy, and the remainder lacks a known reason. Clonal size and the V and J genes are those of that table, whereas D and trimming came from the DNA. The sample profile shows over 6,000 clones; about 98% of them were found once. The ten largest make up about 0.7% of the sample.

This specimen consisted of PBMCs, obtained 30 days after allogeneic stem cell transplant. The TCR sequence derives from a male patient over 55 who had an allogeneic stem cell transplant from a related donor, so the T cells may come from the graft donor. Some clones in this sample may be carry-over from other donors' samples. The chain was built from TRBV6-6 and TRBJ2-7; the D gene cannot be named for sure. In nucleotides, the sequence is TGTGCCAGCAGCTCGACGGAAAGGAACTACGAGCAGTACTTC. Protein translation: CASSSTERNYEQYF.